A selection of T cell receptor beta chains follows, all from one sample in a study of T cell changes during pregnancy in multiple sclerosis. Only in-frame clones appear in the TCRdb table, and some are missing; sequencing was by immunoSEQ multiplex PCR. Here the sample spans about 67,000 clones, more than 85% being singletons. The material was peripheral blood, obtained in the first trimester of pregnancy. These TCRs come from a female donor with multiple sclerosis, enrolled in a pregnancy study. Each CDR3 is given with its conserved first and last residue. Each record gives: J gene, V gene, clone size, D gene, CDR3 protein, CDR3 DNA. D genes are given only for firm matches. A clone size is listed for some rows: how often the clone was seen (once, few, many), or a class if it is expanded.

TRBJ1-5 | TRBV29-1 | NA | NA | CSPTGIGQSQPQHF | TGCAGCCCGACGGGAATCGGTCAGAGTCAGCCCCAGCATTTT
TRBJ2-2 | TRBV28 | NA | NA | CASSPAEGTRTGELFF | TGTGCCAGCAGCCCCGCGGAGGGTACGAGGACCGGGGAGCTGTTTTTT
TRBJ1-2 | TRBV7-2 | NA | TRBD1 | CASSLTPGQPIYGYTF | TGTGCCAGCAGCCTAACCCCGGGACAGCCCATCTATGGCTACACCTTC
TRBJ2-3 | TRBV5-1 | NA | NA | CASRQVKASTDTQYF | TGCGCCAGCCGACAGGTTAAAGCTAGCACAGATACGCAGTATTTT
TRBJ2-5 | TRBV7-7 | NA | TRBD2 | CASSSGLAGGQETQYF | TGTGCCAGCAGCTCAGGACTAGCGGGAGGGCAAGAGACCCAGTACTTC
TRBJ2-1 | TRBV5-4 | NA | NA | CASSSLGHGYPDEQFF | TGTGCCAGCAGTTCGTTGGGGCATGGCTATCCAGATGAGCAGTTCTTC
TRBJ1-1 | TRBV5-6 | NA | NA | CASSLKALGHNTEAFF | TGTGCCAGCAGCTTGAAGGCTTTAGGACATAACACTGAAGCTTTCTTT
TRBJ2-7 | TRBV9 | NA | NA | CASSVGGIGEQYF | TGTGCCAGCAGCGTGGGGGGAATAGGCGAGCAGTACTTC
TRBJ1-1 | TRBV5-4 | NA | NA | CASSLEPDSMNTEAFF | TGTGCCAGCAGCTTGGAGCCAGACAGTATGAACACTGAAGCTTTCTTT
TRBJ2-1 | TRBV7-8 | NA | NA | CASSRTRDTYNEQFF | TGTGCCAGCAGCCGTACCCGGGACACCTACAATGAGCAGTTCTTC
TRBJ2-2 | TRBV5-4 | NA | TRBD2 | CASSLASGTRTGELFF | TGTGCCAGCAGCTTGGCTAGCGGGACTCGCACCGGGGAGCTGTTTTTT
TRBJ2-7 | TRBV7-2 | NA | NA | CASSSAGATYEQYF | TGTGCCAGCAGCTCGGCGGGGGCGACCTACGAGCAGTACTTC
TRBJ1-2 | TRBV18 | NA | NA | CASSYSGTKEGYTF | TGTGCCAGCTCATACAGTGGTACAAAAGAAGGCTACACCTTC
TRBJ1-1 | TRBV10-3 | once | TRBD1 | CASDDRGLKTEAFF | TGTGCCAGCGACGACAGGGGGCTAAAGACTGAAGCTTTCTTT
TRBJ2-5 | TRBV27 | NA | NA | CASSSQRGGGTYRAQYF | TGTGCCAGCAGTTCTCAGAGGGGGGGCGGGACTTACAGAGCCCAGTACTTC
TRBJ2-7 | TRBV27 | once | TRBD1 | CASSLSGQGGYEQYF | TGTGCCAGCAGTCTTTCGGGACAGGGGGGCTACGAGCAGTACTTC
TRBJ2-1 | TRBV27 | NA | NA | CASSLFSSIGYNEQFF | TGTGCCAGCAGTTTGTTTAGCTCAATTGGATACAATGAGCAGTTCTTC
TRBJ2-1 | TRBV5-1 | NA | TRBD2 | CASSPGLSGSVDEQFF | TGCGCCAGCAGCCCGGGACTAAGCGGGAGTGTCGATGAGCAGTTCTTC
TRBJ1-1 | TRBV7-9 | NA | TRBD1 | CASSLEGTGTNTEAFF | TGTGCCAGCAGCTTAGAAGGGACAGGAACGAACACTGAAGCTTTCTTT
TRBJ1-5 | TRBV27 | NA | NA | CASSLSRRGQPQHF | TGTGCCAGCAGTTTATCTCGCAGGGGTCAGCCCCAGCATTTT
TRBJ1-2 | TRBV28 | NA | TRBD1 | CASSTGAPLAGYTF | TGTGCCAGCAGTACAGGGGCCCCACTTGCTGGCTACACCTTC
TRBJ2-7 | TRBV7-2 | NA | NA | CASSLAADYEQYF | TGTGCCAGCAGCTTAGCTGCGGACTACGAGCAGTACTTC
TRBJ2-2 | TRBV7-9 | NA | TRBD2 | CASGGELATNTGELFF | TGTGCCAGCGGGGGGGAACTAGCGACGAACACCGGGGAGCTGTTTTTT
TRBJ2-2 | TRBV27 | many | TRBD2 | CASSLGTSGRGYTGELFF | TGTGCCAGCAGTTTAGGGACTAGCGGGAGAGGCTACACCGGGGAGCTGTTTTTT
TRBJ1-6 | TRBV27 | NA | NA | CASSLRRGLNNSPLHF | TGTGCCAGTAGTCTCCGTAGGGGACTCAATAATTCACCCCTCCACTTT
TRBJ1-2 | TRBV9 | NA | NA | CASSATGGTDGYTF | TGTGCCAGCAGCGCAACGGGAGGAACAGATGGCTACACCTTC
TRBJ2-3 | TRBV9 | NA | NA | CASSARETQYF | TGTGCCAGCAGCGCCCGGGAGACGCAGTATTTT
TRBJ1-4 | TRBV29-1 | NA | NA | CSATGRAEKLFF | TGCAGCGCCACAGGGCGGGCTGAAAAACTGTTTTTT
TRBJ1-2 | TRBV6-5 | NA | NA | CASSSSTRNYGYTF | NA
TRBJ2-3 | TRBV28 | NA | TRBD2 | CASSFWAGGEGDTQYF | TGTGCCAGCAGTTTTTGGGCGGGGGGGGAGGGAGATACGCAGTATTTT
TRBJ2-2 | TRBV5-1 | few | TRBD2 | CASREGLAGANRNTGELFF | TGCGCCAGCAGGGAGGGACTAGCGGGAGCCAACCGGAACACCGGGGAGCTGTTTTTT
TRBJ2-1 | TRBV7-9 | NA | TRBD2 | CASSFPYAGLAGANEQFF | TGTGCCAGCAGCTTCCCTTACGCTGGACTAGCGGGAGCCAATGAGCAGTTCTTC
TRBJ2-7 | TRBV19 | NA | TRBD1 | CASSPTGGEQYF | TGTGCCAGTAGTCCAACAGGGGGGGAGCAGTACTTC
TRBJ2-1 | TRBV18 | NA | NA | CASSPPDYSYNEQFF | TGTGCCAGCTCACCACCGGACTACTCCTACAATGAGCAGTTCTTC
TRBJ2-2 | TRBV11-1 | NA | NA | CASSWAQGGELFF | TGTGCCAGCAGCTGGGCCCAAGGCGGGGAGCTGTTTTTT
TRBJ2-5 | TRBV4-1 | NA | TRBD2 | CASSHLAESQETQYF | TGCGCCAGCAGCCATCTAGCGGAGAGCCAAGAGACCCAGTACTTC
TRBJ2-2 | TRBV5-1 | NA | TRBD2 | CASSHRTSGRADGELFF | TGCGCCAGCAGCCACCGGACTAGCGGGAGGGCGGACGGGGAGCTGTTTTTT
TRBJ1-1 | TRBV10-3 | NA | NA | CAISEQGREWAFF | TGTGCCATCAGTGAGCAAGGACGGGAGTGGGCTTTCTTT
TRBJ1-5 | TRBV6-1 | NA | NA | CASSPQGSNQPQHF | TGTGCCAGCAGTCCACAGGGAAGCAATCAGCCCCAGCATTTT
TRBJ2-7 | TRBV7-9 | NA | NA | CATGRGRGYEQYF | TGTGCCACTGGTCGAGGGCGGGGCTACGAGCAGTACTTC
TRBJ1-1 | TRBV18 | NA | NA | CASSPLKQGTGTEAFF | TGTGCCAGCTCACCACTGAAGCAGGGCACGGGCACTGAAGCTTTCTTT
TRBJ2-7 | TRBV7-9 | NA | NA | CASSRPGSSYEQYF | TGTGCCAGCAGCAGGCCAGGAAGCTCCTACGAGCAGTACTTC
TRBJ2-4 | TRBV19 | NA | NA | CASSMQQGLAKNIQYF | TGTGCCAGTAGTATGCAACAGGGTTTAGCCAAAAACATTCAGTACTTC
TRBJ1-2 | TRBV5-1 | NA | NA | CASSSLTGRGGYTF | TGCGCCAGCAGCTCCCTGACGGGCCGGGGTGGCTACACCTTC
TRBJ1-1 | TRBV10-2 | NA | NA | CASNRVGLSRSEAFF | TGCGCCAGCAACAGGGTAGGCCTTTCCCGGTCGGAAGCTTTCTTT
TRBJ2-1 | TRBV5-4 | once | TRBD1 | CASSGPGQGAGVTYNEQFF | TGTGCCAGCAGCGGACCGGGACAGGGGGCGGGGGTCACCTACAATGAGCAGTTCTTC